This note documents a single T cell receptor (beta chain) sequence. The antigen remains unidentified. All donors participated as healthy donors of bone marrow. These data come from a study of cytomegalovirus exposure and HLA in healthy donors. This PCR relied on a set of 60 Vbeta primers and 13 Jbeta primers. Libraries were prepared by immunoSEQ multiplex PCR; TCRdb keeps only in-frame clonotypes and omits some of them. The sample records 95,000 to 150,000 clones, around 66% being singletons. Study-level findings and limits: Earlier results showed most TCR beta V segments being productive about 87% or about 30% of the time. HLA allele associations emerged for roughly 17,000 TCR beta sequences in a later analysis, at 0.05 false discovery rate.

The ends lost 2 bases at V and 0 bases at J; junction bases unmatched: 9. Looked up from germline, CDR1 is SGHRS and CDR2 is YFSETQ. The CDR3 sequence is 18 residues long. The V call is TRBV5-1, the J call TRBJ2-1; 9 bases line up with TRBD1. Sequencing was performed on PBMCs. The source of this sequence is a man younger than 30 in good health and CMV-seronegative. As DNA, the CDR3 is TGCGCCAGCAGCTTTCGGACAGGGGTTCCGAGCTCCTACAATGAGCAGTTCTTC. This gives the protein CASSFRTGVPSSYNEQFF. Full variable domain (missing parts from reference TRBV5-1 and TRBJ2-1): KAGVTQTPRYLIKTRGQQVTLSCSPISGHRSVSWYQQTPGQGLQFLFEYFSETQRNKGNFPGRFSGRQFSNSRSEMNVSTLELGDSALYLCASSFRTGVPSSYNEQFFGPGTRLTVL.